This T cell receptor beta chain is from a study of CD8+ T cells in alopecia areata. This CDR3 has 14 amino acids. V dropped 3 bases and J dropped 4; count of bases not matched to a gene: 5. CDR1 and CDR2 (germline): MNHNY, SVGAGI (reference sequence). Sequencing relied on a cDNA template that was reverse transcribed from extracted RNA. Only in-frame clones appear in the TCRdb table, and some are missing; sequencing was by immunoSEQ multiplex PCR. The sample yields some 200,000 clones, about 58% seen once. Regarding treatment: oral pan-JAK inhibitor, 5-10 mg twice daily. This material consisted of CD4+ T cells sorted from blood, taken at week 4, from a patient treated with tofacitinib. This chain joins TRBV6-6 and TRBJ2-5; 7 bases agree with TRBD1. The origin of this receptor is a human donor with alopecia areata. Here the CDR3 DNA reads TGTGCCAGCAGTTATTCGACAGGGCCAGAGACCCAGTACTTC. This sequence encodes CASSYSTGPETQYF.